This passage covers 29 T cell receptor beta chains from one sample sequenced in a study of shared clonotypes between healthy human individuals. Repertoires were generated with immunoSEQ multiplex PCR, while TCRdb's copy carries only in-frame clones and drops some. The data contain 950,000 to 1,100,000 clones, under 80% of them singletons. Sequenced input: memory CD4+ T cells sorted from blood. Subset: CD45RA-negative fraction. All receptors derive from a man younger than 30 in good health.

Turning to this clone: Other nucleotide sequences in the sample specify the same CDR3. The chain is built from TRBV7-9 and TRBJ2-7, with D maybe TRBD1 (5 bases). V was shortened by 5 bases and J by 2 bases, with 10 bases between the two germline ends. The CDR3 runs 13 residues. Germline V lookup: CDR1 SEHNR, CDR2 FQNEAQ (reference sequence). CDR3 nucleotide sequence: TGTGCCAGCAGCCGACAGAATACCTACGAGCAGTACTTC. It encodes CASSRQNTYEQYF.

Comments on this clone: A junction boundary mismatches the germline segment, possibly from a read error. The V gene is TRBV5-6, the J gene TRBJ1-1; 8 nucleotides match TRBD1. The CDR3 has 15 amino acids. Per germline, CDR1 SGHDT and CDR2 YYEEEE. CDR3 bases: TGTGCCAGCAGCTTGGGGGACAGGTTGAACACTGAGGCTTTCTTT. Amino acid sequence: CASSLGDRLNTEAFF.

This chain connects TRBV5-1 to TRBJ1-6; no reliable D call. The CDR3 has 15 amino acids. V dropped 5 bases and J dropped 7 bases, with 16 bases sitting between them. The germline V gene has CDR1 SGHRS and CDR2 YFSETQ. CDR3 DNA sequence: TGCGCCAGCAGTCAGTATGGAACCCAGAATTCACCCCTCCACTTT. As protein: CASSQYGTQNSPLHF.

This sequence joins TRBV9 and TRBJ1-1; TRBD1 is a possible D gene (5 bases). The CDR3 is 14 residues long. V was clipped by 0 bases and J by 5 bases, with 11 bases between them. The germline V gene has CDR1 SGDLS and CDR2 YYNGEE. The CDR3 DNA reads TGTGCCAGCAGCGTAGATGGGGGGAGTACTGAAGCTTTCTTT. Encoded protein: CASSVDGGSTEAFF.

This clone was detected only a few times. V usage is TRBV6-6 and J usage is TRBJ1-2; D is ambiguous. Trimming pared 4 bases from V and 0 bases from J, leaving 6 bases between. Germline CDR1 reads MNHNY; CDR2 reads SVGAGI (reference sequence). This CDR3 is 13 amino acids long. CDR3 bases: TGTGCCAGCAGTTCCCAGGCTAACTATGGCTACACCTTC. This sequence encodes CASSSQANYGYTF.

The CDR3 region is CASSSRTPGETQYF. The DNA for the CDR3 is TGTGCCAGCAGCTCGAGGACCCCGGGTGAGACCCAGTACTTC. The chain recombines TRBV7-9 with TRBJ2-5; D is ambiguous. The ends were cut back, 4 bases at V and 5 bases at J, with 14 bases in the middle. This CDR3 has 14 amino acids. In germline, CDR1 is SEHNR, CDR2 FQNEAQ (reference sequence).

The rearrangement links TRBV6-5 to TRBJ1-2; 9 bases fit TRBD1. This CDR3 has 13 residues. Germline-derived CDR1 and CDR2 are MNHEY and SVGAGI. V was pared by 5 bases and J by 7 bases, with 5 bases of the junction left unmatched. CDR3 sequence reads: CASSLGQGSGYTF. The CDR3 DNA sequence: TGTGCCAGCAGTCTGGGACAGGGAAGTGGCTACACCTTC.

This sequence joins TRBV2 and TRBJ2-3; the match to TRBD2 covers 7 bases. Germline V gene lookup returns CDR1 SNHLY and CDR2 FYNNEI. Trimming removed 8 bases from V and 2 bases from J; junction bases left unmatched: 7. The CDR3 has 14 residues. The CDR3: CASRGEGSTDTQYF. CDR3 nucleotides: TGTGCCAGCCGGGGGGAGGGGTCCACAGATACGCAGTATTTT.

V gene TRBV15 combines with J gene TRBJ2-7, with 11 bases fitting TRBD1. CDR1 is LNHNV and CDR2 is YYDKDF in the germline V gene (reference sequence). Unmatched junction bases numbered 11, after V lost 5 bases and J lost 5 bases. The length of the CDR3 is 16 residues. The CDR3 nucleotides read TGTGCCACCAGCCGGGGACAGGGACAGGGGGGGAACGAGCAGTACTTC. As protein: CATSRGQGQGGNEQYF.

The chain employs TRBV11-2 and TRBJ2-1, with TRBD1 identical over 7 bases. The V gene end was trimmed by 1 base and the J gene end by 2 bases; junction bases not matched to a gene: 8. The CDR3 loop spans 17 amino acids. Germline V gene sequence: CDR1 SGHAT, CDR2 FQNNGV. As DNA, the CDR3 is TGTGCCAGCAGCTTAGGGACAGGCTACGGGACCTACAATGAGCAGTTCTTC. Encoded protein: CASSLGTGYGTYNEQFF.

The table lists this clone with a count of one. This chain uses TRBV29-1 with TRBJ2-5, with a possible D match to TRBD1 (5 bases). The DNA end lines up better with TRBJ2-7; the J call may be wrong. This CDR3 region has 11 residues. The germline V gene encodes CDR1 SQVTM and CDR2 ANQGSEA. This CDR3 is CSVAGHYEQYF. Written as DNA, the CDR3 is TGCAGCGTCGCCGGACATTACGAGCAGTACTTC.

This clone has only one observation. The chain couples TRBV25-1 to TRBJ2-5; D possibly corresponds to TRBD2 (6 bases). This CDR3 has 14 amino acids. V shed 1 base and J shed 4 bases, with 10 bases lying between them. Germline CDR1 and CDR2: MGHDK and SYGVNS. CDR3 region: CASSEFARGETQYF. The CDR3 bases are TGTGCCAGCAGTGAATTTGCGCGGGGAGAGACCCAGTACTTC.

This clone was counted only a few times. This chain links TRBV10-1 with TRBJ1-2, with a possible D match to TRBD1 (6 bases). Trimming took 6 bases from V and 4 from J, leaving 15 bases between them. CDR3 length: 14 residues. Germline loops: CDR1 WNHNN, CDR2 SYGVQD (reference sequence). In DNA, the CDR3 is TGCGCCAGCAGCCCTACAGGGTCTCTCTATGGCTACACCTTC. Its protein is CASSPTGSLYGYTF.

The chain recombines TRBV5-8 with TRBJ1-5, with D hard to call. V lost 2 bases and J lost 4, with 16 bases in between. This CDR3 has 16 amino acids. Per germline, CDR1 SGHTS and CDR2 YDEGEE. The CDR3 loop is CASSFSRDMGNQPQHF. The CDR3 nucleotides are TGTGCCAGCAGCTTTTCTAGGGATATGGGAAATCAGCCCCAGCATTTT.

The CDR3 nucleotides read TGTGCCAGCAGCCTCGGGACAACTAATGAAAAACTGTTTTTT. Encoded protein: CASSLGTTNEKLFF. The chain carries TRBV7-9 and TRBJ1-4, with D hard to call. Germline V CDR1 and CDR2: SEHNR, FQNEAQ (reference sequence). Trimming removed 5 bases at V and 0 bases at J, with 7 bases between. The CDR3 runs to 14 residues. Filled out from reference TRBV7-9 and TRBJ1-4, the complete variable domain reads DTGVSQNPRHKITKRGQNVTFRCDPISEHNRLYWYRQTLGQGPEFLTYFQNEAQLEKSRLLSDRFSAERPKGSFSTLEIQRTEQGDSAMYLCASSLGTTNEKLFFGSGTQLSVL.

CDR3 sequence: CASSSGQPNQPQHF. In DNA form, the CDR3 reads TGTGCCAGCAGCTCGGGACAGCCAAATCAGCCCCAGCATTTT. V is TRBV7-9 and J is TRBJ1-5, with 7 bases fitting TRBD1. The CDR3 runs 14 residues. Germline CDR1 is SEHNR and CDR2 is FQNEAQ (reference sequence). V lost 4 bases, J lost 4 bases, and 4 bases stayed unmatched.

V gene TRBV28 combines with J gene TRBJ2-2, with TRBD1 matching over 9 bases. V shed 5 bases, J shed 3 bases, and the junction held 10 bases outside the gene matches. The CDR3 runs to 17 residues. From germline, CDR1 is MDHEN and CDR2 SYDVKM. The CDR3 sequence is CASSPSGTGRDTGELFF. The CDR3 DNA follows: TGTGCCAGCAGTCCATCCGGGACAGGGAGAGACACCGGGGAGCTGTTTTTT.

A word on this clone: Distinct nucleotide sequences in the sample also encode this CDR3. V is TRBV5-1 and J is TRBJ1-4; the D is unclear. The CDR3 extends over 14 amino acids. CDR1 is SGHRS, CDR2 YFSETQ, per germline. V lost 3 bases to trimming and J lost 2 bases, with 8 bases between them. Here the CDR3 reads CASSSQGTNEKLFF. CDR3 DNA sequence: TGCGCCAGCAGCTCCCAAGGGACTAATGAAAAACTGTTTTTT.

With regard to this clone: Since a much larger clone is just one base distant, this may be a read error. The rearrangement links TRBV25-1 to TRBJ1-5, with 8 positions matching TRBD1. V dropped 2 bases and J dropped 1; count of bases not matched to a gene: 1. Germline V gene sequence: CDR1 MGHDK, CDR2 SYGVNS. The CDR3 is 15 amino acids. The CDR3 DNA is TGTGCCAGCAGTGAAAGGACAGGGAGCAATCAGCCCCAGCATTTT. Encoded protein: CASSERTGSNQPQHF.

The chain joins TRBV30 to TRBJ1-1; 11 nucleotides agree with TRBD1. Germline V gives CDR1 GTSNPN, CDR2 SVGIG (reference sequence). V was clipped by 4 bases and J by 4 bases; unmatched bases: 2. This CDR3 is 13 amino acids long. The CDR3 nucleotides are TGTGCCTGGATGGGACAGGGGGGCACTGAAGCTTTCTTT. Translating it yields CAWMGQGGTEAFF.

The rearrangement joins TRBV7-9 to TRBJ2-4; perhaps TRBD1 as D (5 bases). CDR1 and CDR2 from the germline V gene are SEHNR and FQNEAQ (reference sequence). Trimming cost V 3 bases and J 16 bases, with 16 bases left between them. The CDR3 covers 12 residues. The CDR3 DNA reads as TGTGCCAGCAGCTTCCCCGACAGTTTACTATACTTC. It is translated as CASSFPDSLLYF.

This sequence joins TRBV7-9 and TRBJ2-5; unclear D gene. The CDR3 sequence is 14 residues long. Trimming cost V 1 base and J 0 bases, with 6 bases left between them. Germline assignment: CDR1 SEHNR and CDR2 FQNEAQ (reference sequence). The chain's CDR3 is CASSLGLHQETQYF. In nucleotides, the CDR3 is TGTGCCAGCAGCTTAGGACTCCACCAAGAGACCCAGTACTTC. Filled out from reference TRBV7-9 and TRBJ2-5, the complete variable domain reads DTGVSQNPRHKITKRGQNVTFRCDPISEHNRLYWYRQTLGQGPEFLTYFQNEAQLEKSRLLSDRFSAERPKGSFSTLEIQRTEQGDSAMYLCASSLGLHQETQYFGPGTRLLVL.

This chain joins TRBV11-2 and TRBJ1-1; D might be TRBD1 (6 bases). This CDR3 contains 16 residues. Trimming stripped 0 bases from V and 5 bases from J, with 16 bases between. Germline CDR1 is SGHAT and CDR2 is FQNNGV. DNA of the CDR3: TGTGCCAGCAGCTTAGATTTGGGGGGCGCAAGGACTGAAGCTTTCTTT. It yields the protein CASSLDLGGARTEAFF.

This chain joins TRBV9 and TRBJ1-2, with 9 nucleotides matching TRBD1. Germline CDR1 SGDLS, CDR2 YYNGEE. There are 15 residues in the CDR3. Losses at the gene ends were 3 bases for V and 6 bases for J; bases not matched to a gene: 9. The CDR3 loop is CASSDRPGDRDGYTF. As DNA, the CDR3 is TGTGCCAGCAGCGACCGGCCTGGGGACAGGGATGGCTACACCTTC.

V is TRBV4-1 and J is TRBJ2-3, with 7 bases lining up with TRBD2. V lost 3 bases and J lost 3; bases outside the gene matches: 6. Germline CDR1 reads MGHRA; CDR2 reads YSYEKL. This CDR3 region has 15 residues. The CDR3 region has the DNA TGCGCCAGCAGCCATCGGACTAGTTTTACAGATACGCAGTATTTT. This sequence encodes CASSHRTSFTDTQYF.

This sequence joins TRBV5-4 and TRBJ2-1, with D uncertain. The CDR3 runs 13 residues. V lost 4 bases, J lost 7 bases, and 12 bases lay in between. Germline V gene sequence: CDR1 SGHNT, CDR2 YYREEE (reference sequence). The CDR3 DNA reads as TGTGCCAGCAGCGAAAATAGCCGGAATGAGCAGTTCTTC. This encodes CASSENSRNEQFF.

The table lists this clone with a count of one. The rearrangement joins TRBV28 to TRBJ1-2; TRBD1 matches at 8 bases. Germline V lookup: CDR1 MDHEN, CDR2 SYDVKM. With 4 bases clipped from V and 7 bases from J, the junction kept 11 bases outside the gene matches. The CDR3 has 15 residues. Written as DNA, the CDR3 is TGTGCCAGCAGTTCAGGGGGCAGGGGCTTGGGTGGCTACACCTTC. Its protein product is CASSSGGRGLGGYTF.

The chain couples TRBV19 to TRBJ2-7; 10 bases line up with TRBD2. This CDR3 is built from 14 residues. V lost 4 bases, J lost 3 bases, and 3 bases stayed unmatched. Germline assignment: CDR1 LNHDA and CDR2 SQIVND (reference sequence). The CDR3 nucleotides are TGTGCCAGTAGTACTAGCGGGAGCGGCTACGAGCAGTACTTC. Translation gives CASSTSGSGYEQYF.

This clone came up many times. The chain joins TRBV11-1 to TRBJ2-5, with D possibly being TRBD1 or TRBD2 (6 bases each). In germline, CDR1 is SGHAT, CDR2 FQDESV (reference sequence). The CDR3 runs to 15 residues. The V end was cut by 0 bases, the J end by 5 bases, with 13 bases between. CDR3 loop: CASSLAAGAGETQYF. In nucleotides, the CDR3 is TGTGCCAGCAGCTTAGCGGCAGGGGCGGGGGAGACCCAGTACTTC.